This T cell receptor beta chain came from a study of regulatory T cells in long-lasting Graves disease. Overall study: Persistent Graves' disease meant over 5 years of antithyroid drugs with positive TSH receptor antibodies.

As concerns this clonotype: The antigen remains unidentified. A read error is possible here, since a much larger clone lies one base away.

Stated time point: persistent/refractory GD, antithyroid drugs over 5 years with positive TRAb. PBMC RNA was the source of the TCR library. Sequencing libraries for TCR beta were prepared with iRepertoire HTBI primers and Arm-PCR of CDR3 regions. Each CDR3 protein gets one entry after TCRdb re-called the multiplex PCR reads with MiXCR. The sample lists 500,000 to 700,000 distinct CDR3 sequences; about 30% were seen once. This CDR3 contains 15 residues. Per germline, CDR1 SNHLY and CDR2 FYNNEI. Study-level points and caveats: Patients with persistent disease showed a bias toward TRBV28, TRBJ1-2 and TRBJ2-5. Analysis covered peripheral blood alone, not thyroid tissue. Persistent Graves' patients showed a TCR diversity that was lower than that of newly diagnosed ones.

This clonotype was sampled from a female donor with Graves disease. The sequences come from peripheral blood mononuclear cells (PBMCs), collected when the disease was refractory, from a patient treated with antithyroid drugs. J is TRBJ1-4 and V is TRBV2; TRBD1 agrees at 10 bases. The CDR3 loop is CASRPTGGMGEKLSF. CDR3 nucleotide sequence: TGTGCCAGCAGGCCGACAGGGGGCATGGGGGAAAAACTGTCTTTT. Based on the CDR3 plus reference TRBV2 and TRBJ1-4, the full variable domain is EPEVTQTPSHQVTQMGQEVILRCVPISNHLYFYWYRQILGQKVEFLVSFYNNEISEKSEIFDDQFSVERPDGSNFTLKIRSTKLEDSAMYFCASRPTGGMGEKLSFGSGTQLSVL.